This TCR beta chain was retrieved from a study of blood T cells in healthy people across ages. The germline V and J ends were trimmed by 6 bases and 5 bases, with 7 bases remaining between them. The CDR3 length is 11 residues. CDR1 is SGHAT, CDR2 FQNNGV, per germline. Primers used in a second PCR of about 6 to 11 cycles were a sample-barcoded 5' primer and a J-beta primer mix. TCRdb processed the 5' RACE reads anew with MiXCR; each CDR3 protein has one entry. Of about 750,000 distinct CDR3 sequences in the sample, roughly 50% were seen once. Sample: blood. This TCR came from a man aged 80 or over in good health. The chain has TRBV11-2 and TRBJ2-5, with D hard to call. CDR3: CASRQAETQYF. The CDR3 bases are TGTGCCAGCAGACAAGCGGAGACCCAGTACTTC. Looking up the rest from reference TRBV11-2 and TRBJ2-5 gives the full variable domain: EAGVAQSPRYKIIEKRQSVAFWCNPISGHATLYWYQQILGQGPKLLIQFQNNGVVDDSQLPKDRFSAERLKGVDSTLKIQPAKLEDSAVYLCASRQAETQYFGPGTRLLVL.